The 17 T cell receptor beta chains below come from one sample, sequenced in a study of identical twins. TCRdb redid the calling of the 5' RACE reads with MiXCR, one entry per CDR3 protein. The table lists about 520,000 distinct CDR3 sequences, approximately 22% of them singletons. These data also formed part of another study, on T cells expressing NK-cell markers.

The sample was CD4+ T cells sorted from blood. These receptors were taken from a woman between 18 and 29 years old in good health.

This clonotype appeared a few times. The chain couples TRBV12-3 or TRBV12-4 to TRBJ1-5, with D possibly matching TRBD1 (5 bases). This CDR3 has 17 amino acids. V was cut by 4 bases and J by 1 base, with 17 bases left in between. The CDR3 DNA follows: TGTGCCAGCAGTTCGGGAGCAGACCGGGGGAGCAATCAGCCCCAGCATTTT. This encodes CASSSGADRGSNQPQHF.

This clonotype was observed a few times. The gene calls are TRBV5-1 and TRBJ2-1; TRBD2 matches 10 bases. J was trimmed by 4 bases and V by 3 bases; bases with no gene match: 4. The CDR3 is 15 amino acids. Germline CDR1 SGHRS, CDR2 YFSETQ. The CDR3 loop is CASSSIAGGYNEQFF. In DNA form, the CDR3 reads TGCGCCAGCAGCTCCATAGCGGGGGGTTACAATGAGCAGTTCTTC.

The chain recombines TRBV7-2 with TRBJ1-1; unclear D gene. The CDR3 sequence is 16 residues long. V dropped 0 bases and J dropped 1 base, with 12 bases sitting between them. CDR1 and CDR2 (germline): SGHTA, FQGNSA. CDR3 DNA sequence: TGTGCCAGCAGCTTAGCGGCGAAAGGAGGGAACACTGAAGCTTTCTTT. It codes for CASSLAAKGGNTEAFF.

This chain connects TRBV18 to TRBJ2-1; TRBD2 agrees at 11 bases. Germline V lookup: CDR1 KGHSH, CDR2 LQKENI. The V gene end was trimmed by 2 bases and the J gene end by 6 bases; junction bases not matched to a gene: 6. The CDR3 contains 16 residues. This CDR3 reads CASSPILAGARNEQFF. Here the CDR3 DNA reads TGTGCCAGCTCACCAATACTAGCGGGGGCTCGCAATGAGCAGTTCTTC.

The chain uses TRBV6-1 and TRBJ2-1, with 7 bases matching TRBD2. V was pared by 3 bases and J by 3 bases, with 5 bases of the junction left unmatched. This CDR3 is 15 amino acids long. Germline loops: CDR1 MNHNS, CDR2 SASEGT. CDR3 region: CASSEKVAGYNEQFF. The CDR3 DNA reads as TGTGCCAGCAGTGAGAAGGTAGCGGGCTACAATGAGCAGTTCTTC.

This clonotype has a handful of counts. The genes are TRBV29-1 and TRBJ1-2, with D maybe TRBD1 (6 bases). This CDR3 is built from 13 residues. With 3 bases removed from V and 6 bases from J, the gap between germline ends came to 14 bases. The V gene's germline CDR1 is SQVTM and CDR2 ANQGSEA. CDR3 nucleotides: TGCAGCGTTGAGCGCAACAGGGAAAATGGCTACACCTTC. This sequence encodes CSVERNRENGYTF.

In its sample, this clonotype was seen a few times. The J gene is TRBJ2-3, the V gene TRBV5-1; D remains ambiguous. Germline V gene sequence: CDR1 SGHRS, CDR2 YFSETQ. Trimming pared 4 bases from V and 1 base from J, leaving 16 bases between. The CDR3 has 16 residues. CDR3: CASSGQVGSGTDTQYF. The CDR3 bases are TGCGCCAGCAGCGGGCAAGTCGGATCGGGCACAGATACGCAGTATTTT.

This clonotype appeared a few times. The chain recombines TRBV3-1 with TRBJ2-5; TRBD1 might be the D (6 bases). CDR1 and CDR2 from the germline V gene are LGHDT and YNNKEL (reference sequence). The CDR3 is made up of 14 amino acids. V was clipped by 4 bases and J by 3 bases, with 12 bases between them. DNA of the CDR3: TGTGCCAGCAGCCCTCTGCACAGGGAAGAGACCCAGTACTTC. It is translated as CASSPLHREETQYF.

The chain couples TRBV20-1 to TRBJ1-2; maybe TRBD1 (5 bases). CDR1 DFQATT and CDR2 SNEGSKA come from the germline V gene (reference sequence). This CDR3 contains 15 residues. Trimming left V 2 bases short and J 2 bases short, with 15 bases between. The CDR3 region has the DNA TGCAGTGCTAGACTCAGGGCAACGGTCAACTATGGCTACACCTTC. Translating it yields CSARLRATVNYGYTF.

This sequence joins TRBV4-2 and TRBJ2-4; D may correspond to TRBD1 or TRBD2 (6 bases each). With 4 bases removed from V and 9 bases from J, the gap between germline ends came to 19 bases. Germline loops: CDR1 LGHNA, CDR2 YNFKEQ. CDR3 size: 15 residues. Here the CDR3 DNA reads TGTGCCAGCAGCCGCGCCACCGGGGGCGAGAGCATTCAGTACTTC. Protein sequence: CASSRATGGESIQYF.

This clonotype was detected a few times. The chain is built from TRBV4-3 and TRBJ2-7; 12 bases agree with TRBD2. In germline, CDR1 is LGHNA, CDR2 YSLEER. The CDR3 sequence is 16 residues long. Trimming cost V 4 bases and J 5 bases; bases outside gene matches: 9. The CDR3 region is CASSRGLAGTLDEQYF. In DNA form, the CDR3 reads TGCGCCAGCAGCCGAGGACTAGCGGGAACTCTGGACGAGCAGTACTTC.

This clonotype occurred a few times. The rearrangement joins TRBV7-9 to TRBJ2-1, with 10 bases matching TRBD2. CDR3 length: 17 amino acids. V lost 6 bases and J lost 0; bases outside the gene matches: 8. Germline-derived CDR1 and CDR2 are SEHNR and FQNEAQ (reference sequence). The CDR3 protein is CASSPPSGRSSYNEQFF. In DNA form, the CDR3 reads TGTGCCAGCAGTCCTCCTAGCGGGAGAAGCTCCTACAATGAGCAGTTCTTC.

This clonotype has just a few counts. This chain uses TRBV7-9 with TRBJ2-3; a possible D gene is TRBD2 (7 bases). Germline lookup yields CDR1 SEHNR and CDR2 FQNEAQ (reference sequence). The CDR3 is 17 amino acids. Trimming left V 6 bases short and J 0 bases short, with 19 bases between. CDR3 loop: CASSPRGGPISTDTQYF. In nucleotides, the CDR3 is TGTGCCAGCAGTCCCCGCGGGGGCCCCATCAGCACAGATACGCAGTATTTT.

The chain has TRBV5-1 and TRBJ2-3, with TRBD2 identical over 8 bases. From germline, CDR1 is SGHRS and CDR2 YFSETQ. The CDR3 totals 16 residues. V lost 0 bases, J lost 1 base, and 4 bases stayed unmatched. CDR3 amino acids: CASSLAGAGGTDTQYF. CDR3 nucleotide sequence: TGCGCCAGCAGCTTGGCCGGAGCGGGGGGCACAGATACGCAGTATTTT.

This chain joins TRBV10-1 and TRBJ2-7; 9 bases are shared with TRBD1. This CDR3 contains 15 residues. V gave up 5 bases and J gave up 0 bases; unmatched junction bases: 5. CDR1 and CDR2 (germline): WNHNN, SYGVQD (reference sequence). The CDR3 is CASSKGQGPSYEQYF. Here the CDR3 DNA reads TGCGCCAGCAGTAAGGGACAGGGTCCCTCCTACGAGCAGTACTTC.

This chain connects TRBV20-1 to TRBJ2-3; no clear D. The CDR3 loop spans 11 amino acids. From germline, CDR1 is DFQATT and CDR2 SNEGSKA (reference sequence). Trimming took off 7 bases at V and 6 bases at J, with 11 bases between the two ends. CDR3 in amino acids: CSVRSQDTQYF. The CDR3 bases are TGCAGTGTCAGGTCTCAGGATACGCAGTATTTT.

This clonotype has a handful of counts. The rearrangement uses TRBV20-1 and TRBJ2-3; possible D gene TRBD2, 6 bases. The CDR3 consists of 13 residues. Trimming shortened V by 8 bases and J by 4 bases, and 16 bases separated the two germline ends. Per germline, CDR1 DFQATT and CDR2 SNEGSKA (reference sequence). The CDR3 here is CSIAVADSDTQYF. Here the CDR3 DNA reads TGCAGTATAGCGGTGGCAGACTCAGATACGCAGTATTTT.